Included here is one TCR beta chain sequence, with context. This clonotype was recorded many times. It has no known antigen specificity. No qualities accompany the bases; no much larger clone lies one base away. The data stem from a study of T cells in Graves' hyperthyroidism and ophthalmopathy (dated by TCRdb to the late 2010s). Background on the whole study: Peripheral blood was sampled at the time of initial diagnosis, prior to any treatment. According to the paper, TCR Vbeta CDR3 sequencing was carried out on around 140 peripheral blood samples, which came from 40 to 45 ophthalmopathy, some 73 hyperthyroidism and approximately 17 progressor patients. Thyroid tissue and blood T-cell repertoires from six Graves' hyperthyroidism patients were also compared in the study. The 90 or so discovery patients were randomly split 7:3 into training and test sets. Once sampling was done, hyperthyroidism patients were given methimazole at a starting dose of 30 mg daily, whereas ophthalmopathy patients were given high-dose intravenous methylprednisolone. Whether ophthalmopathy could be predicted prospectively was tested in an independent validation cohort made up of under 20 hyperthyroidism patients plus 17 patients who later progressed to ophthalmopathy. TCR V-J signatures able to tell the groups apart were searched for in a discovery cohort of 100 patients, of whom about 40 had Graves' ophthalmopathy and 55 to 65 had stable Graves' hyperthyroidism. Overall study results and their limits: A model built on a 13 V-J signature distinguished ophthalmopathy from stable hyperthyroidism, reaching around 87% sensitivity and about 81% specificity in cross-validation and 80%/75% in testing. Sample size was not statistically predetermined, and blinding of investigators to group allocation was not performed. In validation, the model predicted progression to ophthalmopathy a median of approximately 6.3 months before onset, with about 70% sensitivity and more than 72% specificity. Most expanded thyroid clonotypes (frequency above 0.001) were also detected in blood, suggesting blood repertoires may reflect thyroid immune responses.

Moderately to severely active disease, a Clinical Activity Score of at least 3, a NOSPECS grade of at least 4, and a duration under 3 months were present in ophthalmopathy patients. Patients with uncontrolled infections, other autoimmune diseases, pregnancy or lactation were excluded. Diagnoses were based on clinical symptoms, serum thyroxine and TRAb, thyroid ultrasound and orbital computed tomography. PBMCs were isolated from roughly 10 ml of fresh peripheral blood by Ficoll-Paque density gradient centrifugation. Total RNA was extracted with Trizol reagent, and quality was checked on an Agilent 2100 Bioanalyzer. The V end gives up 4 bases and the J end 3 bases, leaving 5 bases in the junction not matched to a gene. CDR1 and CDR2 (SGHRS, YFSETQ) derive from the germline V gene. Including the terminal cysteine and phenylalanine, the CDR3 comprises 14 residues. The retained sequence is limited to the CDR3, 42 bases, with the frame set at the first base.

The TCR beta CDR3 regions were amplified from RNA transcripts. The TCR CDR3 was subjected to a first round of RT-PCR using the HTBI primer set and the Qiagen OneStep RT-PCR kit. Libraries were constructed in a second round of multiplex PCR, after which size selection and purification were carried out. The libraries were sequenced on an Illumina HiSeq2000 using paired-end 100 bp reads. The paper's data handling went like this. SOAPnuke was used to process the raw data, throwing out any read that contained adapters or uncalled bases, had a mean Phred below 15, or lacked an exact constant-primer or identifier match. COPE v1.2.5 was used to merge high-quality paired reads, and clonotypes were defined as unique nucleotide sequences. MiTCR v1.1 was used to align the clonotypes against IMGT TRBV, TRBD and TRBJ reference segments. The analysis was restricted to V-J combinations with a frequency above 0.0001, which together covered 98% to 99.2% of the repertoires. A TCS score was defined as the ratio between F50 (clonal expansion) and ExV (chaos), using BLOSUM62-based TCRdist between CDR3 peptides within each V-J. Welch's t-statistics and random forest reduced several hundred V-J features to some 14, which were used in a naive Bayes classifier (R e1071). TCRdb redid the processing of the public reads, applying fastp at Q25 and MiXCR, and retained in-frame beta chains. Under each unique CDR3 protein, matching rows form one entry showing the most common genes and DNA. The V and J calls come from TCRdb's annotation, not from the publication. This sample comprises 660,000 or so distinct CDR3 sequences, around 20% of them detected only once. Together, the top ten hold about 35% of the sample.

The TCR originated in a man between 25 and 39 years old with Graves' ophthalmopathy. Sequenced sample: blood. The chain couples TRBV5-1 to TRBJ2-3, and 7 junction bases match TRBD1. The DNA reads as follows: TGCGCCAGCAGCCTGAGACAGGGAACAGATACGCAGTATTTT. Its protein is CASSLRQGTDTQYF.